The entry below gives a single TCR beta chain sequence along with its context. Its target is not known. Since a much larger clone is just one base distant, this may be a read error. V lost 11 bases, J lost 5 bases, and 16 bases lay in between. Germline lookup yields CDR1 MDHEN and CDR2 SYDVKM. The CDR3 loop spans 13 amino acids. These data are taken from a study of T cells in Graves' hyperthyroidism and ophthalmopathy. Study details: Peripheral blood was collected at initial diagnosis, before any treatment.

RNA transcripts gave rise to amplified TCR beta CDR3 regions. The TCR CDR3 was amplified in a first-round RT-PCR using the HTBI primer set. TCRdb processed the multiplex PCR reads anew with MiXCR; each CDR3 protein has one entry. The data show some 560,000 distinct CDR3 sequences, around 15% seen once. Study-level results: Blood also contained most expanded thyroid clonotypes above 0.001.

The sample consisted of blood. The chain is built from TRBV28 and TRBJ1-5; tentatively, D is TRBD1 (6 bases). The sequence was obtained from a woman between 35 and 50 years old with Graves' hyperthyroidism. The chain's CDR3 is CAGLGGPDQPQHF. CDR3 DNA sequence: TGTGCCGGCCTCGGGGGGCCGGATCAGCCCCAGCATTTT.